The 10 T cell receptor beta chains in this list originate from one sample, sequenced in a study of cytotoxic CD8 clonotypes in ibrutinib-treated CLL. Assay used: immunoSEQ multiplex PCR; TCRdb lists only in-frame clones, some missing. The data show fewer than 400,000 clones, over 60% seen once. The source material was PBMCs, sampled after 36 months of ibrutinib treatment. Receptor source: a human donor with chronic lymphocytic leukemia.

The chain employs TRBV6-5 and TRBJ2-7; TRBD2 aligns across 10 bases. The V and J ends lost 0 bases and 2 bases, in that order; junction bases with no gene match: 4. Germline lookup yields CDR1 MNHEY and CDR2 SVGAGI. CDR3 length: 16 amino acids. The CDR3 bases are TGTGCCAGCAGTTACTCGGGGCTAGCGGGAGCCTACGAGCAGTACTTC. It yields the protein CASSYSGLAGAYEQYF.

Here the CDR3 DNA reads TGTGCCACTATATCTCGCGGGAAGGTCACCGGGGAGCTGTTTTTT. It yields the protein CATISRGKVTGELFF. V and J are TRBV6-5 and TRBJ2-2, with D perhaps TRBD2 (6 bases). This CDR3 spans 15 amino acids. Germline CDR1 MNHEY, CDR2 SVGAGI. V was clipped by 10 bases and J by 4 bases, with 19 bases between them.

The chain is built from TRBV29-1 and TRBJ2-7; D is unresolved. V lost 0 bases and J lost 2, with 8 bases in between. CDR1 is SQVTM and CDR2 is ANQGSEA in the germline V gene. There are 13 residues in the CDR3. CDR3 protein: CSVEEPETYEQYF. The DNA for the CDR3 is TGCAGCGTTGAAGAACCGGAGACCTACGAGCAGTACTTC.

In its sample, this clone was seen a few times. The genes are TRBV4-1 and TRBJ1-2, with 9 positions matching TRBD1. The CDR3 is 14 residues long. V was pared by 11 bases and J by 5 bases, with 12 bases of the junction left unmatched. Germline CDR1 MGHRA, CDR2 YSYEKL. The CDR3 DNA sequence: TGCGCCTCGCGGGGGACAGGGAATTTTTATGGCTACACCTTC. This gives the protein CASRGTGNFYGYTF.

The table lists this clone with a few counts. Written as DNA, the CDR3 is TGTGCCAGCAGTGAAGCGCGGAGATACACCGGGGAGCTGTTTTTT. Translation gives CASSEARRYTGELFF. The rearrangement links TRBV6-1 to TRBJ2-2; D is undetermined. Looked up from germline, CDR1 is MNHNS and CDR2 is SASEGT. Deletions cut 0 bases from V and 3 bases from J, with 8 bases between. The CDR3 covers 15 residues.

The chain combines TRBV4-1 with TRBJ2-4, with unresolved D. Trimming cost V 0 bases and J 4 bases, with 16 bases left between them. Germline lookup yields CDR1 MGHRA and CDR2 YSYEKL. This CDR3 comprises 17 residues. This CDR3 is CASSQDSLRSNKNIQYF. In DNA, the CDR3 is TGCGCCAGCAGCCAAGATAGTTTGAGGAGTAATAAAAACATTCAGTACTTC.

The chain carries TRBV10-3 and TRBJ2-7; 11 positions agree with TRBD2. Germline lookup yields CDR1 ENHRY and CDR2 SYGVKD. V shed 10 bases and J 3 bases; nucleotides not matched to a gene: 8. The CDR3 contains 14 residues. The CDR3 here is CATVAGGKRYEQYF. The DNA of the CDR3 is TGTGCCACAGTAGCGGGAGGGAAGCGCTACGAGCAGTACTTC.

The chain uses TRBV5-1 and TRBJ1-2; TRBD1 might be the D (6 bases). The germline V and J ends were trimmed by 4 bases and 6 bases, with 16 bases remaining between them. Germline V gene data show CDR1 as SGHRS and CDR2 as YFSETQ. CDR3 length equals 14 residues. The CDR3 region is CASSQNGDTNGYTF. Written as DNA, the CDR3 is TGCGCCAGCAGCCAAAACGGGGACACCAATGGCTACACCTTC.

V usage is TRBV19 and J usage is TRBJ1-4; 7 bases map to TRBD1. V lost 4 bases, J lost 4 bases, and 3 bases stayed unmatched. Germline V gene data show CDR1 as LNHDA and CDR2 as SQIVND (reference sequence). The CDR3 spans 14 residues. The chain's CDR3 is CASSTRGYNEKLFF. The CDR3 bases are TGTGCCAGTAGTACCAGGGGGTATAATGAAAAACTGTTTTTT.

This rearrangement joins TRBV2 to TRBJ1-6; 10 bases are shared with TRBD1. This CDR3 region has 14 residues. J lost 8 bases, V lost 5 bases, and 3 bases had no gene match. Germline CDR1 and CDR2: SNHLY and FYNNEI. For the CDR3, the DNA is TGTGCCAGCAGTCGGGACAGGGGCGATTCACCCCTCCACTTT. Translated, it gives CASSRDRGDSPLHF.